Listed below are T cell receptor beta chains from one sample, sequenced in a study of identical twins. One entry per CDR3 protein, called by TCRdb with MiXCR from the 5' RACE reads. The sample has 300,000 to 400,000 distinct CDR3 sequences; approximately 13% are singletons. This sample was also put to use in a study of yellow fever vaccine responses in identical twins.

Material for sequencing was CD8+ T cells sorted from blood. The receptors come from a woman aged 18 to 35 in good health. Both conserved end residues are part of each CDR3.

TRBV29-1,TRBJ1-5,CSVELQGTNQPQHF
TRBV3-1,TRBJ2-3,CASSQEPTGSLRDTQYF
TRBV20-1,TRBJ1-2,CSARNTGMRGYTF
TRBV6-1,TRBJ2-1,CASSTLDRYNEQFF
TRBV9,TRBJ2-3,CASSVEHPTDTQYF
TRBV12-3/TRBV12-4,TRBJ1-2,CASRTGLVFSYTF
TRBV20-1,TRBJ1-6,CSASQGGYNSPLHF
TRBV19,TRBJ2-1,CASRPAFRSYNEQFF
TRBV9,TRBJ1-4,CASSLRQGGTNEKLFF
TRBV7-2,TRBJ2-1,CASVLAGGSYNEQFF
TRBV3-1,TRBJ1-1,CASSQDDGEAFF
TRBV12-5,TRBJ2-1,CASGSYNEQFF
TRBV5-1,TRBJ2-5,CASSSVFNRGGETQYF
TRBV21-1,TRBJ2-3,CASSKGDTQYF
TRBV19,TRBJ2-1,CASSLALGREQFF
TRBV10-3,TRBJ2-3,CAISERGSGGGTADTQYF
TRBV7-9,TRBJ1-1,CASSPGWNTEAFF
TRBV12-3/TRBV12-4,TRBJ2-7,CASSYGRDYEQYF
TRBV7-9,TRBJ2-3,CASSPDRDTQYF
TRBV2,TRBJ2-1,CASLLSGSSSYNEQFF
TRBV5-1,TRBJ1-1,CASSSGQANTEAFF
TRBV27,TRBJ2-3,CASSNRDRSTDTQYF
TRBV5-1,TRBJ2-7,CASSLEGGRERYEQYF
TRBV27,TRBJ1-1,CASSLSWGANTEAFF
TRBV12-3/TRBV12-4,TRBJ2-7,CASSLIYEQYF
TRBV16,TRBJ2-3,CASSPNNWDTQYF
TRBV20-1,TRBJ2-5,CSALEPSQGETQYF
TRBV19,TRBJ2-2,CATKGWMEQGGTGELFF
TRBV9,TRBJ2-3,CASSVFRGADTQYF
TRBV4-1,TRBJ2-5,CASSQGRGGETQYF
TRBV6-2/TRBV6-3,TRBJ2-1,CASSYGEGTYNEQFF